This entry is about one T cell receptor (beta chain). The PCR made use of 60 Vbeta and 13 Jbeta primers. Profiled with immunoSEQ multiplex PCR; TCRdb holds only in-frame clones, not every one. Found here are roughly 100,000 clones, around 80% of them singletons; the top ten hold 7.5% to 9%. This specimen comes from a study of cytomegalovirus exposure and HLA in healthy donors. The source is a man aged 35 to 55 in good health and CMV-seropositive. Source material: PBMCs.

CDR3 sequence (DNA): TGTGCCTGGAAGAGCTCTGGAAACACCATATATTTT. Translating gives CAWKSSGNTIYF. V is TRBV30 and J is TRBJ1-3; D gene uncertain. V was pared by 4 bases and J by 0 bases, with 4 bases between. Germline-derived CDR1 and CDR2 are GTSNPN and SVGIG (reference sequence). This CDR3 is 12 amino acids long.